The 4 T cell receptor beta chains listed next were all sequenced from one sample in a study of T cells in Graves' hyperthyroidism and ophthalmopathy (dated by TCRdb to between 2018 and 2021). The protocol used for the library was multiplex PCR. Sequencing took place on an Illumina HiSeq 2000. Amplification of TCR beta CDR3 regions was carried out from RNA transcripts. For the first round of RT-PCR on the TCR CDR3, the HTBI primer set was used together with the Qiagen OneStep RT-PCR kit. TCRdb reworked the public reads: Q25 trimming with fastp, MiXCR clone assembly, productive beta chains retained. Rows matching on CDR3 protein sequence are summarized as one entry with the most common DNA and genes. The table for this sample lists hundreds of thousands of distinct CDR3 sequences; 30% to 40% of them were counted only once. Jointly, the top ten make up approximately 31% of the sample. Material: blood. These receptors all come from a woman aged 40-49 years with Graves' hyperthyroidism.

This clonotype was picked up a small number of times. J is TRBJ2-7 and V is TRBV6-5; 7 bases line up with TRBD1. This CDR3 is 12 amino acids long. V was clipped by 11 bases and J by 2 bases; unmatched bases: 6. Germline-derived CDR1 and CDR2 are MNHEY and SVGAGI. The CDR3: CAAGTDTYEQYF. In DNA form, the CDR3 reads TGTGCCGCCGGGACAGACACCTACGAGCAGTACTTC.

This clonotype was observed a handful of times. The chain couples TRBV12-3 or TRBV12-4 to TRBJ1-1, with TRBD1 matching 7 bases. The J segment lost 2 bases and the V segment lost 6 bases, leaving 6 bases of the junction unmatched. CDR3 length equals 14 residues. The DNA of the CDR3 is TGTGCCAGCAGCCATGACAGGGTAAACACTGAAGCTTTCTTT. Encoded protein: CASSHDRVNTEAFF.

CDR3 region: CASSGVHSNEKLFF. Written as DNA, the CDR3 is TGTGCCAGTAGTGGGGTCCACTCTAATGAAAAACTGTTTTTT. This chain uses TRBV19 with TRBJ1-4; D unresolved. The CDR3 is made up of 14 amino acids. Germline-derived CDR1 and CDR2 are LNHDA and SQIVND (reference sequence). V was clipped by 5 bases and J by 3 bases, with 10 bases between them.

This clonotype has a handful of counts. The chain recombines TRBV6-5 with TRBJ2-5, with 8 bases matching TRBD2. The CDR3 loop spans 17 amino acids. CDR1 MNHEY and CDR2 SVGAGI come from the germline V gene. The V and J ends lost 4 bases and 0 bases, in that order; junction bases with no gene match: 10. The CDR3 sequence is CASSSSRVAGYQETQYF. The CDR3 bases are TGTGCCAGCAGTTCGAGCCGCGTAGCGGGGTACCAAGAGACCCAGTACTTC.